This T cell receptor (beta chain) originates from a study of radiation and T cells in renal cell carcinoma. Notes on the study in general: Pretreatment tumor biopsies were lacking, so baseline clonotypes are unknown. From baseline, blood top tumor clonotypes peaked at 2 weeks post-radiation.

About this clone itself: Antigen specificity is unknown.

Using immunoSEQ multiplex PCR, the repertoire was profiled, and TCRdb retains in-frame clones only, with some absent. Here the sample spans some 43,000 clones, about 82% being singletons. The time point was: blood 4 weeks post-SBRT, at nephrectomy. The treatment was: 15 Gy SBRT to primary tumor, nephrectomy 4 weeks later. Nephrectomy followed 15 Gy stereotactic body radiation by 4 weeks. After SBRT, blood was collected at 2 and 4 weeks, plus baseline. This TCR came from a woman aged 70-85 years with renal cell carcinoma. This specimen was blood, taken from a patient whose treatment included radiotherapy and nephrectomy.

CDR3 nucleotide sequence: TGTGCCAGCAGCCAAGGGGAAGGGGTAGAAGGCTACACCTTC. Amino acid sequence: CASSQGEGVEGYTF. The gene calls are TRBV4-2 and TRBJ1-2, with D maybe TRBD1 (5 bases). CDR1 and CDR2 from the germline V gene are LGHNA and YNFKEQ. The CDR3 spans 14 residues. V was pared by 1 base and J by 8 bases, with 14 bases between.